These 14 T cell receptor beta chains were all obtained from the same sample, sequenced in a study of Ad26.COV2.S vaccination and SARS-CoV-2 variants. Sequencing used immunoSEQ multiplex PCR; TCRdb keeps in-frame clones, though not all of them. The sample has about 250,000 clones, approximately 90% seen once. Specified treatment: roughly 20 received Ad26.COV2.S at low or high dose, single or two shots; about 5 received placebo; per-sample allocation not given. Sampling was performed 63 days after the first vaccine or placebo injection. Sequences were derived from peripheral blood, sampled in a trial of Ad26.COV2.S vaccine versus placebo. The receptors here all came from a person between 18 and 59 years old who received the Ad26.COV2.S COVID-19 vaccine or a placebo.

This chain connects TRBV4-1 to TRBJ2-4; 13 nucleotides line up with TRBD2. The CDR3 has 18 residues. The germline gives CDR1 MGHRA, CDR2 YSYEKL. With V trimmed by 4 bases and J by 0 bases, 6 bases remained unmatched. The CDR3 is CASSPRLAGGLAKNIQYF. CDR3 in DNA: TGCGCCAGCAGCCCGAGACTAGCGGGGGGCCTAGCCAAAAACATTCAGTACTTC.

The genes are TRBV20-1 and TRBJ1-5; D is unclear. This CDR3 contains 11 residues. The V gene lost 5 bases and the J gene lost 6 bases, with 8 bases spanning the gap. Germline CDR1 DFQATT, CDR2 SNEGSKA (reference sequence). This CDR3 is CSAGFFQPQHF. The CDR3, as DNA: TGCAGTGCTGGTTTTTTTCAGCCCCAGCATTTT.

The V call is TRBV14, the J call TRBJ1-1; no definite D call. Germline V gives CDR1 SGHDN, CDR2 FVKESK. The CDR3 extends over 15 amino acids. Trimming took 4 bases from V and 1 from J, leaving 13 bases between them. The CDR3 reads CASSRYKSGNTEAFF. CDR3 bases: TGTGCCAGCAGCCGTTATAAGTCCGGGAACACTGAAGCTTTCTTT.

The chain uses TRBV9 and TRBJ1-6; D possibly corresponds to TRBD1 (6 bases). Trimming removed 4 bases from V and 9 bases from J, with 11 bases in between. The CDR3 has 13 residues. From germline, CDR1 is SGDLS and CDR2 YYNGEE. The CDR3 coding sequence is TGTGCCAGCAGCCCCAGGGGAGGTTCACCCCTCCACTTT. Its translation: CASSPRGGSPLHF.

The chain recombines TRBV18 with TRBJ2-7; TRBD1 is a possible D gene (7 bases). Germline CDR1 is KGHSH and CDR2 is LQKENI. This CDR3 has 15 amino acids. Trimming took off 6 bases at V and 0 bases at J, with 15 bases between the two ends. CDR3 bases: TGTGCCAGCTCCCCTGGGCGGGACAGCTCCTACGAGCAGTACTTC. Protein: CASSPGRDSSYEQYF.

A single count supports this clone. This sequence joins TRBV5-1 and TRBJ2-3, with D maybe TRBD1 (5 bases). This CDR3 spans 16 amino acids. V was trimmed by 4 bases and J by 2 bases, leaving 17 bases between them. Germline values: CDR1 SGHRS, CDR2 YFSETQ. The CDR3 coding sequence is TGCGCCAGCAGCCCCCCGCTTGACAGAGTCACAGATACGCAGTATTTT. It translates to CASSPPLDRVTDTQYF.

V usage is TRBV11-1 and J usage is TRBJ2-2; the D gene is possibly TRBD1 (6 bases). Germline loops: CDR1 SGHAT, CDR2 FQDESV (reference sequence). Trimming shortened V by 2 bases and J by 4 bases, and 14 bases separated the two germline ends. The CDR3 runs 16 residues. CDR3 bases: TGTGCCAGCAGCTTATCCGCAGGGGCCGCCACCGGGGAGCTGTTTTTT. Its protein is CASSLSAGAATGELFF. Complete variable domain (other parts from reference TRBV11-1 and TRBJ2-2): EAEVAQSPRYKITEKSQAVAFWCDPISGHATLYWYRQILGQGPELLVQFQDESVVDDSQLPKDRFSAERLKGVDSTLKIQPAELGDSAMYLCASSLSAGAATGELFFGEGSRLTVL.

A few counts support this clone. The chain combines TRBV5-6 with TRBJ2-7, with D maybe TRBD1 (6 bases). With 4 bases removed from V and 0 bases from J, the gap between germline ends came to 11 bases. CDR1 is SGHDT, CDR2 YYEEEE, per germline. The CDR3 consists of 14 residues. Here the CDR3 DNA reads TGTGCCAGCAGCCTGGGACAAAGCTCCTACGAGCAGTACTTC. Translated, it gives CASSLGQSSYEQYF.

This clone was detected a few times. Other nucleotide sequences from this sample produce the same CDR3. The CDR3 DNA sequence: TGTGCCAGCAGTCCAGGGACAGATACGCAGTATTTT. Translation gives CASSPGTDTQYF. The chain joins TRBV12-3 or TRBV12-4 to TRBJ2-3, with D possibly being TRBD1 (5 bases). The CDR3 sequence is 12 residues long. Trimming stripped 5 bases from V and 3 bases from J, with 6 bases between.

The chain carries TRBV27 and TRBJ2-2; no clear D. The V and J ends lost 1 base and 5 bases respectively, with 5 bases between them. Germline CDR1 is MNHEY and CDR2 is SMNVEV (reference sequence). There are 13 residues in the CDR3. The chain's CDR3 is CASSLLYTGELFF. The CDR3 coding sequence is TGTGCCAGCAGTTTATTATATACCGGGGAGCTGTTTTTT.

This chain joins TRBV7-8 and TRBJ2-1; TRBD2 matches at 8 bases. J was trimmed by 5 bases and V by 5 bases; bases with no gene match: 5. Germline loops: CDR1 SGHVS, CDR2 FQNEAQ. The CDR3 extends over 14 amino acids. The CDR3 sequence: CASSPGTSDNEQFF. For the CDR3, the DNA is TGTGCCAGCAGCCCGGGGACTAGTGACAATGAGCAGTTCTTC.

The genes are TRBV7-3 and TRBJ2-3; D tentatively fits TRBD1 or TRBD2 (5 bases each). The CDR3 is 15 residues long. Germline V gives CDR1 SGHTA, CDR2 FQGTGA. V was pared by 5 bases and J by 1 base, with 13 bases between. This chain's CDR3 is CASSHGAGGTDTQYF. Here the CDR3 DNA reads TGTGCCAGCAGCCACGGGGCGGGCGGCACAGATACGCAGTATTTT.

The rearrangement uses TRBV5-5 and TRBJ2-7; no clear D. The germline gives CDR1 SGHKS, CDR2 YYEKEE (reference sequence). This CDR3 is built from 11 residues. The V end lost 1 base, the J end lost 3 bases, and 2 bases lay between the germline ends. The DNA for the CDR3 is TGTGCCAGCAGCTTGTACTACGAGCAGTACTTC. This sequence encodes CASSLYYEQYF.

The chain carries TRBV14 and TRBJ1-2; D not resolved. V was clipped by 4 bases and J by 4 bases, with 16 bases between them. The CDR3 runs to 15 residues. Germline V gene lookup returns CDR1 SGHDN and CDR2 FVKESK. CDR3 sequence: CASSRGKAAIYGYTF. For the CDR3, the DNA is TGTGCCAGCAGCCGCGGAAAGGCGGCGATCTATGGCTACACCTTC.